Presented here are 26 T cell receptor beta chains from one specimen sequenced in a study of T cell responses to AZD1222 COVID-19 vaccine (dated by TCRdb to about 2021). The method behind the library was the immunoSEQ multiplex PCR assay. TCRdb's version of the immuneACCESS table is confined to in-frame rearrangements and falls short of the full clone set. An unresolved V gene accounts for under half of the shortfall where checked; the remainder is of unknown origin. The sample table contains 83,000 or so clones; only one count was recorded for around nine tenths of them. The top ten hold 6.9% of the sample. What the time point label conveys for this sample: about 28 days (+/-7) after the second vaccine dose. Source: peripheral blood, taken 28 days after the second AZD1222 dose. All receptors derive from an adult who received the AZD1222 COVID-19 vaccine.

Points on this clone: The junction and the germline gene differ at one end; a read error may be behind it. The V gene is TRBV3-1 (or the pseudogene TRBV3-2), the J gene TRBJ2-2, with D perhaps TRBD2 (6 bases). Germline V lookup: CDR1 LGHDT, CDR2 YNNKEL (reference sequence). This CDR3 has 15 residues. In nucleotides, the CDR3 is TGTGCCAGCAGCCAAGGGGACTTGAACATCGGGGAGCTGTTTTTT. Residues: CASSQGDLNIGELFF.

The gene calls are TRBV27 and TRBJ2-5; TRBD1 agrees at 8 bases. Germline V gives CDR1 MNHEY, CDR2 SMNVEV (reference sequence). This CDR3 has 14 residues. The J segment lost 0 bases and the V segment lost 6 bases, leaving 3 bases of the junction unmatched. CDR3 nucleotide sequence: TGTGCCAGCAGCCAGACAGGGGACCAAGAGACCCAGTACTTC. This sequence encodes CASSQTGDQETQYF.

The CDR3 loop reads CSASPGTEAFF. The CDR3 region has the DNA TGCAGTGCTAGCCCCGGGACAGAAGCTTTCTTT. The chain carries TRBV20-1 and TRBJ1-1; D is possibly TRBD1 (6 bases). With 3 bases removed from V and 8 bases from J, the gap between germline ends came to 10 bases. In germline, CDR1 is DFQATT, CDR2 SNEGSKA (reference sequence). The CDR3 extends over 11 amino acids.

CDR3 region: CASSPARDSYGYTF. The CDR3 nucleotides are TGTGCCAGCTCACCAGCCCGGGACAGCTATGGCTACACCTTC. The rearrangement uses TRBV18 and TRBJ1-2; 7 bases match TRBD1. The CDR3 loop spans 14 amino acids. From germline, CDR1 is KGHSH and CDR2 LQKENI. V was pared by 2 bases and J by 4 bases, with 4 bases of the junction left unmatched.

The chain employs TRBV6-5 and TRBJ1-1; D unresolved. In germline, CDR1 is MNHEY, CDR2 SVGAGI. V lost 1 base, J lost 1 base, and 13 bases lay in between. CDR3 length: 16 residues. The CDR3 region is CASSYFQHLTNTEAFF. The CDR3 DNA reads TGTGCCAGCAGTTACTTTCAGCACCTAACGAACACTGAAGCTTTCTTT.

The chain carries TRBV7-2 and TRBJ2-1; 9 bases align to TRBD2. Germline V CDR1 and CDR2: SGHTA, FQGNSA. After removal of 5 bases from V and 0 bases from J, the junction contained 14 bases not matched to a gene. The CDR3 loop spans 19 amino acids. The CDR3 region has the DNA TGTGCCAGCAGCGCGCTTGGGACTAGCCGGTCGAGCTCCTACAATGAGCAGTTCTTC. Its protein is CASSALGTSRSSSYNEQFF.

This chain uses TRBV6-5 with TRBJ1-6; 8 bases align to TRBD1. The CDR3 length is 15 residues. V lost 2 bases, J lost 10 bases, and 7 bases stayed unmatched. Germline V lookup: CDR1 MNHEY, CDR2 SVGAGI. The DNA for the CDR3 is TGTGCCAGCAGTTACGAGGGACAGGATACGTCACCCCTCCACTTT. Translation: CASSYEGQDTSPLHF.

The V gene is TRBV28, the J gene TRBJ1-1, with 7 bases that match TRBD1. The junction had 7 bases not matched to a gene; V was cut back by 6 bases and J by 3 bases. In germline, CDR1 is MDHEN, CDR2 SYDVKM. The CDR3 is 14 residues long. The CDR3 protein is CASSWGQSYTEAFF. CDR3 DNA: TGTGCCAGCAGCTGGGGACAGTCCTACACTGAAGCTTTCTTT.

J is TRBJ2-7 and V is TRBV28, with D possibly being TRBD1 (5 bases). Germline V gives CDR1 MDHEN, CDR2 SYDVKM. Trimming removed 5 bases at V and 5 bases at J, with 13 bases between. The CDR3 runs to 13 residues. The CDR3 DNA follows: TGTGCCAGCAGTCCTCTCAGGGTCCACGAGCAGTACTTC. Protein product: CASSPLRVHEQYF.

The CDR3 protein is CASSPLGQGKEANYGYTF. The CDR3 DNA reads as TGTGCCAGCAGCCCTCTAGGACAGGGAAAAGAGGCTAACTATGGCTACACCTTC. J is TRBJ1-2 and V is TRBV7-2; 8 bases are shared with TRBD1. Unmatched junction bases numbered 14, after V lost 5 bases and J lost 0 bases. The CDR3 is 18 residues long. The germline V gene has CDR1 SGHTA and CDR2 FQGNSA.

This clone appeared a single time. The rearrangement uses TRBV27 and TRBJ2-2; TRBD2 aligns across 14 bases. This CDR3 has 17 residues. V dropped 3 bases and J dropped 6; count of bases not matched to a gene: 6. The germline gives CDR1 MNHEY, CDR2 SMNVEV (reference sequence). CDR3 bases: TGTGCCAGCAGTTTCCTCGGGACTAGCGGGAGTCCCGGGGAGCTGTTTTTT. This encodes CASSFLGTSGSPGELFF.

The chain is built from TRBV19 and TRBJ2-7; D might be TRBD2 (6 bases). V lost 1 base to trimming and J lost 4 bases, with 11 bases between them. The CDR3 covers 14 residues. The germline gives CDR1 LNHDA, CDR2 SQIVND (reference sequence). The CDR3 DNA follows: TGTGCCAGTAGTATAGCAGACGGGAGATACGAGCAGTACTTC. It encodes CASSIADGRYEQYF.

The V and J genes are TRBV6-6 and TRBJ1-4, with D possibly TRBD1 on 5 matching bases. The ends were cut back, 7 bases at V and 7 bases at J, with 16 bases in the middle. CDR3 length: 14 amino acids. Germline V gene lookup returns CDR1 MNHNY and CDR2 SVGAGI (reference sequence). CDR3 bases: TGTGCCAGCACCGCCGGGACCAAGTCTGAAAAACTGTTTTTT. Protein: CASTAGTKSEKLFF.

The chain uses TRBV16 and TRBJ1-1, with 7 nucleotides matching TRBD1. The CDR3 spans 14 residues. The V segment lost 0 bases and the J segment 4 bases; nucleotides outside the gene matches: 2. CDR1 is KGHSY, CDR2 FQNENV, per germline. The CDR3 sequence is CASSQSQGVTEAFF. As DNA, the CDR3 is TGTGCCAGCAGCCAATCTCAGGGGGTCACTGAAGCTTTCTTT.

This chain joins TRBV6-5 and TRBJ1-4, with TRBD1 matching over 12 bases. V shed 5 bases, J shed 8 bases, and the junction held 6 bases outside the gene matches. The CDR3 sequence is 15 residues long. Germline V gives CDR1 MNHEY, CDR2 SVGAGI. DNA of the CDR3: TGTGCCAGCAGTAGCTGGGACAGGGGGCGCGAAAAACTGTTTTTT. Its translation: CASSSWDRGREKLFF.

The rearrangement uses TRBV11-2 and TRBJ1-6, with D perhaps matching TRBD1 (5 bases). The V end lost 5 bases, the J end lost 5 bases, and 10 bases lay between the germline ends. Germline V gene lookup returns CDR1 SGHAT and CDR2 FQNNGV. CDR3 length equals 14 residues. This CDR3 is CASSRRDDNSPLHF. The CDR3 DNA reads TGTGCCAGCAGCCGCAGGGACGATAATTCACCCCTCCACTTT.

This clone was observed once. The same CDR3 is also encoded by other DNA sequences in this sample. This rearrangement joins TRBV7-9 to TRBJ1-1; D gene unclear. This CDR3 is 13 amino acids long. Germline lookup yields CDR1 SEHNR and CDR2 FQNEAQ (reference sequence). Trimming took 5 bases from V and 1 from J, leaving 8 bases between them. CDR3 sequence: CASSRTANTEAFF. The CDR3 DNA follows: TGTGCCAGCAGCCGAACAGCGAACACTGAAGCTTTCTTT.

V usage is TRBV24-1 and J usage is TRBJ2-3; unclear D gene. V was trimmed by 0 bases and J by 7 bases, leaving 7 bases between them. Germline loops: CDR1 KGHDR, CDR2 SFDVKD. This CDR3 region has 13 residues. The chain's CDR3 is CATSDLRVYTQYF. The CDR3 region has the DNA TGTGCCACCAGTGATTTGCGTGTGTATACGCAGTATTTT.

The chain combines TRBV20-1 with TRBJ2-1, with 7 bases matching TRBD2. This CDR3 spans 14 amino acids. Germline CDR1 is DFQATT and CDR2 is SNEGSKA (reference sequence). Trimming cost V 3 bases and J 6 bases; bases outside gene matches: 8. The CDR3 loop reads CSASGLAEVNEQFF. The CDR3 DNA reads TGCAGTGCTAGTGGGCTAGCGGAGGTCAATGAGCAGTTCTTC.

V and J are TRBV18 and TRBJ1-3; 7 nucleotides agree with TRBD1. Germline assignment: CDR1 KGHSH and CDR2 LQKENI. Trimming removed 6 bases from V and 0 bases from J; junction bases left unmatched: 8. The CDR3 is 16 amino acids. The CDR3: CASSHRTGRSGNTIYF. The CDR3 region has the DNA TGTGCCAGCTCTCACCGGACAGGCCGCTCTGGAAACACCATATATTTT.

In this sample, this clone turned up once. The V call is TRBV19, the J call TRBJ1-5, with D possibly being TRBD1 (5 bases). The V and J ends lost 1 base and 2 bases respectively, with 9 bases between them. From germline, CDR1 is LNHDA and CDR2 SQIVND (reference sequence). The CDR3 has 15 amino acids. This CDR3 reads CASSIVQGGNQPQHF. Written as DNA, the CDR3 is TGTGCCAGTAGTATAGTTCAGGGTGGCAATCAGCCCCAGCATTTT.

DNA for the CDR3: TGTGCCAGACTTCGGGGGAACACTGAAGCTTTCTTT. It codes for CARLRGNTEAFF. This sequence joins TRBV6-4 and TRBJ1-1; D gene uncertain. Germline CDR1 MRHNA, CDR2 SNTAGT. Trimming pared 9 bases from V and 1 base from J, leaving 9 bases between. The CDR3 totals 12 residues.

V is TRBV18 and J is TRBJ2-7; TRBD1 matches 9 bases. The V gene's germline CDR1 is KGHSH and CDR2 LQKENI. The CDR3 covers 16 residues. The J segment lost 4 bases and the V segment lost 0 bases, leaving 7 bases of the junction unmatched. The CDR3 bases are TGTGCCAGCTCACCACCCCCTGGGACAGGGATGTACGAGCAGTACTTC. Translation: CASSPPPGTGMYEQYF.

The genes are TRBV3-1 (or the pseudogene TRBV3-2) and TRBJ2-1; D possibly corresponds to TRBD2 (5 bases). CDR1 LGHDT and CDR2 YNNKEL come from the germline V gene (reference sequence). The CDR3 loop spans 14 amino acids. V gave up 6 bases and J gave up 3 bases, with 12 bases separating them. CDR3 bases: TGTGCCAGCAGACGGGATGTCTTCTACAATGAGCAGTTCTTC. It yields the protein CASRRDVFYNEQFF.

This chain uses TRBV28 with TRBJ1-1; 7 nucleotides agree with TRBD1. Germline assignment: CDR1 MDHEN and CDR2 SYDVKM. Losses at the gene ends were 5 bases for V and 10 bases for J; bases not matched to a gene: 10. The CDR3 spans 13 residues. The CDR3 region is CASSISLQGRAFF. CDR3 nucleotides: TGTGCCAGCAGTATCAGCTTACAGGGGCGAGCTTTCTTT.

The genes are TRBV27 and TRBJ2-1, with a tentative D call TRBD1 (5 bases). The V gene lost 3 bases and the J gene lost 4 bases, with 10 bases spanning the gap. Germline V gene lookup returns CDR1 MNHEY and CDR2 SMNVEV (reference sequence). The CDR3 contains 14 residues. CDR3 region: CASSLAGSYNEQFF. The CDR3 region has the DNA TGTGCCAGCAGTTTGGCAGGGTCATACAATGAGCAGTTCTTC.